A selection of T cell receptor beta chains follows, all from one sample in a study of T cells after yellow fever vaccination. TCRdb reprocessed the 5' RACE reads with MiXCR, giving one entry per CDR3 protein. The data show a few hundred thousand distinct CDR3 sequences, with 6.7% seen just once and 0.85% to 1.2% held by the top ten. The sample consisted of CD4+ T cells sorted from PBMCs, taken on the day of the yellow fever booster vaccination. These receptors were taken from a young man who received the YFV17D yellow fever vaccine. The CDR3 runs from the conserved cysteine through the conserved F or W. A D gene is named only where the DNA matches it firmly. A row's size may be missing; if present it is once, few, many or a size class.

d_call,v_call,j_call,clone_size,cdr3_nt,cdr3_aa
.,TRBV14,TRBJ2-1,few,TGTGCCAGCAGCCAAGTCGTAAATGAGCAGTTCTTC,CASSQVVNEQFF
.,TRBV6-6,TRBJ1-1,.,TGTGCCAGCAGTTATTCCCTCGGGGGTAACACTGAAGCTTTCTTT,CASSYSLGGNTEAFF
TRBD2,TRBV20-1,TRBJ2-1,.,TGCAGTGCTAGAGGGACTAGCGGGAGGGATTACAATGAGCAGTTCTTC,CSARGTSGRDYNEQFF
.,TRBV10-1,TRBJ2-3,many,TGCGCCAGCAGTGATTTACCTGGAGATACGCAGTATTTT,CASSDLPGDTQYF
.,TRBV7-6,TRBJ2-7,many,TGTGCCAGCAGCACCCGGGACCATCAAGCCTACGAGCAGTACTTC,CASSTRDHQAYEQYF
TRBD1,TRBV5-4,TRBJ1-1,few,TGTGCCAGCAGTACACCCCTCCCCGGACAGGGGGACACTGAAGCTTTCTTT,CASSTPLPGQGDTEAFF
.,TRBV20-1,TRBJ1-6,few,TGCAGTGCTAGAGTCGGGCCCCTCAATTCACCCCTCCACTTT,CSARVGPLNSPLHF
TRBD2,TRBV12-3/TRBV12-4,TRBJ2-1,many,TGTGCCAGCAGCCCAAGGACTAGCGGGAGATCGGATGAGCAGTTCTTC,CASSPRTSGRSDEQFF
.,TRBV6-6,TRBJ1-2,.,TGTGCCAGCAGTTACGGGGGGGGCTATGGCTACACCTTC,CASSYGGGYGYTF
.,TRBV30,TRBJ1-3,many,TGTGCCTGGAGTCCTAAGGGGAACACCATATATTTT,CAWSPKGNTIYF
.,TRBV7-9,TRBJ1-1,few,TGTGCCAGCAGCTTTGTTTCCACTGAAGCTTTCTTT,CASSFVSTEAFF
.,TRBV29-1,TRBJ2-5,many,TGCAGCGGCCGACAGGCCCTCCTACAGACCCAGTACTTC,CSGRQALLQTQYF
TRBD1,TRBV18,TRBJ1-1,many,TGTGCCAGCTCACGGGGAACAGGGGACAGCACTGAAGCTTTCTTT,CASSRGTGDSTEAFF
.,TRBV20-1,TRBJ1-2,many,TGCAGTGCCGCAGGGCGGCCAGGGTATGGCTACACCTTC,CSAAGRPGYGYTF
.,TRBV9,TRBJ2-7,many,TGTGCCAGCAGCGTGGCAGCGAACTCCTACGAGCAGTACTTC,CASSVAANSYEQYF
TRBD2,TRBV18,TRBJ2-1,many,TGTGCCAGCTCACCGGGACTAGCGGGGGCCCCCTCCTACAATGAGCAGTTCTTC,CASSPGLAGAPSYNEQFF
TRBD1,TRBV9,TRBJ1-1,few,TGTGCCAGCAGCCCGGACAGGGGAGACACTGAAGCTTTCTTT,CASSPDRGDTEAFF
.,TRBV4-3,TRBJ2-3,few,TGCGCCAGCAGCCAAGACCAACTAGCAACAGATACGCAGTATTTT,CASSQDQLATDTQYF
TRBD1,TRBV3-1,TRBJ1-1,many,TGTGCCAGCAGCGGAGGGGGCGCGAGGTCTGAAGCTTTCTTT,CASSGGGARSEAFF
.,TRBV7-2,TRBJ2-3,many,TGTGCCAGCAGCTTAGACGGACCCTATAAGTATTTT,CASSLDGPYKYF
.,TRBV12-3/TRBV12-4,TRBJ2-7,.,TGTGCCAGCAGCCCCGGGAGATACGAGCAGTACTTC,CASSPGRYEQYF
TRBD1,TRBV19,TRBJ2-1,few,TGTGCCACCGGGGACAGCCGAAAAAGGGGTGGTCGGGGTGAGCAGTTCTTC,CATGDSRKRGGRGEQFF
TRBD2,TRBV5-1,TRBJ2-7,few,TGCGCCAGCACGGGAGGTCGGCAGGAACCCTACGAGCAGTACTTC,CASTGGRQEPYEQYF
TRBD2,TRBV3-1,TRBJ2-3,.,TGTGCCTCCACCCAAGGGACTAGCGGCAGTGGTACGCAGTATTTT,CASTQGTSGSGTQYF
.,TRBV7-6,TRBJ1-6,few,TGTGCCAGCAGTCAAGGGACAATAAACTCACCCCTCCACTTT,CASSQGTINSPLHF
.,TRBV30,TRBJ2-2,.,TGTGCCTGGAGGTTGGGGGGAAACACCGGGGAGCTGTTTTTT,CAWRLGGNTGELFF
TRBD1,TRBV20-1,TRBJ2-7,.,TGCAGTGCGACCCCCAGGGGGCGAGGCGAGCAGTACTTC,CSATPRGRGEQYF
TRBD2,TRBV27,TRBJ2-7,.,TGTGCCAGCAGTCCTGGGACTAGCTGGGAGCAGTACTTC,CASSPGTSWEQYF
TRBD1,TRBV7-9,TRBJ2-1,.,TGTGCCAGCAGTGAAAATCTGGGACAGGGGGTCAATGAGCAGTTCTTC,CASSENLGQGVNEQFF
.,TRBV19,TRBJ2-4,few,TGTGCCAGTAGTATCTCCCACCACTTAGCCAAAAACATTCAGTACTTC,CASSISHHLAKNIQYF
.,TRBV6-5,TRBJ2-1,many,TGTGCCAGCAGTTACAGTTTGCGGGCAGTATCGGGGAATGAGCAGTTCTTC,CASSYSLRAVSGNEQFF
.,TRBV20-1,TRBJ2-4,few,TGCAGTGCTAGACGGGGCGGAGGTGCGAACATTCAGTACTTC,CSARRGGGANIQYF
.,TRBV20-1,TRBJ2-7,few,TGCAGTGCTAGCGGGCGGATCTCCTACGAGCAGTACTTC,CSASGRISYEQYF
TRBD2,TRBV7-2,TRBJ2-3,many,TGTGCCAGCAGCTTAGCGGGGGGGGCAGATACGCAGTATTTT,CASSLAGGADTQYF
.,TRBV12-3/TRBV12-4,TRBJ2-7,many,TGTGCCAGTCGGAGGGGGGGCAACACCTACGAGCAGTACTTC,CASRRGGNTYEQYF
.,TRBV20-1,TRBJ1-2,.,TGCAGTGCTAGTTCCCGAGCTTCTAACTATGGCTACACCTTC,CSASSRASNYGYTF
.,TRBV9,TRBJ2-6,few,TGTGCCAGCAGCGTAGGGGCAGGGGTTCTAGAGGCCAACGTCCTGACTTTC,CASSVGAGVLEANVLTF
.,TRBV20-1,TRBJ2-3,many,TGCAGTGCTAGAGTACCCGGGGGAAGCACAGATACGCAGTATTTT,CSARVPGGSTDTQYF
TRBD2,TRBV5-4,TRBJ2-1,few,TGTGCCAGCAGGAAGGGGACTAGCGGGAGCTCCTACAATGAGCAGTTCTTC,CASRKGTSGSSYNEQFF
TRBD2,TRBV5-1,TRBJ2-7,many,TGCGCCAGCAGCTCCGGACTAGCGGGAGGCTACGAGCAGTACTTC,CASSSGLAGGYEQYF
.,TRBV7-2,TRBJ2-5,few,TGTGCCAGCAGATTGGTTGCGGTAGTGCAAGAGACCCAGTACTTC,CASRLVAVVQETQYF
.,TRBV21-1,TRBJ2-5,many,TGTGCCAGCAGCAGGGCCTTTCGGGGGTACCAAGAGACCCAGTACTTC,CASSRAFRGYQETQYF
.,TRBV12-3/TRBV12-4,TRBJ2-2,many,TGTGCCAGCAGGCTGTCGGGGCAGGGGACCGGGGAGCTGTTTTTT,CASRLSGQGTGELFF
.,TRBV11-2,TRBJ2-7,many,TGTGCCAGCAGCCTCTCATCGCACGAGCAGTACTTC,CASSLSSHEQYF
.,TRBV6-5,TRBJ2-7,.,TGTGCCAGCAGTTACTCGACCTTGACCTACGAGCAGTACTTC,CASSYSTLTYEQYF
.,TRBV5-1,TRBJ1-6,few,TGCGCCAGCAGCATGGGACATGATTTTTCACCCCTCCACTTT,CASSMGHDFSPLHF
TRBD2,TRBV7-2,TRBJ2-5,.,TGTGCCAGCAGCTCGCGACTAGCGGGAGGGACAGAGACCCAGTACTTC,CASSSRLAGGTETQYF
TRBD2,TRBV30,TRBJ2-5,many,TGTGCCTGGGTTAGCGGGAATACGGAGACCCAGTACTTC,CAWVSGNTETQYF
.,TRBV6-1,TRBJ2-7,few,TGTGCCAGCGGAAGGGGTGTTGGGGGCGAGCAGTACTTC,CASGRGVGGEQYF
.,TRBV12-3/TRBV12-4,TRBJ2-2,.,TGTGCCAGCGGTAAAGACCCCACCGGGGAGCTGTTTTTT,CASGKDPTGELFF
TRBD2,TRBV12-3/TRBV12-4,TRBJ2-6,many,TGTGCCAGCAGTTTCTTCCGCGGGAGCTCTGGGGCCAACGTCCTGACTTTC,CASSFFRGSSGANVLTF
.,TRBV12-3/TRBV12-4,TRBJ2-6,many,TGTGCCAGCAGTTTGGGAGAGGGGGGAACCTCTGGGGCCAACGTCCTGACTTTC,CASSLGEGGTSGANVLTF
.,TRBV18,TRBJ2-7,few,TGTGCCAGCTCACCCATAGGCCAAACCTACGAGCAGTACTTC,CASSPIGQTYEQYF
.,TRBV7-7,TRBJ2-5,many,TGTGCCAGCAGCCCCGAACGGAGGGAGACCCAGTACTTC,CASSPERRETQYF
.,TRBV6-2/TRBV6-3,TRBJ2-1,few,TGTGCCAGCAGGGGTGGGCTAGCAGCCTCCTACAATGAGCAGTTCTTC,CASRGGLAASYNEQFF
TRBD2,TRBV20-1,TRBJ2-3,many,TGCAGTGCGGGACTAGCGACAGATACGCAGTATTTT,CSAGLATDTQYF